This TCR beta chain came from a study of regulatory T cells in long-lasting Graves disease. Germline CDR1 reads GTSNPN; CDR2 reads SVGIG (reference sequence). CDR3 length: 13 amino acids. Indicated time point: persistent/refractory GD, antithyroid drugs over 5 years with positive TRAb. Scientists built the TCR library using RNA that was extracted from PBMCs. Regarding this clonotype: As yet, its antigen is unknown. Its ends do not fully match the called genes, so a read error is possible.

Arm-PCR of CDR3 regions with iRepertoire HTBI primers generated TCR beta libraries. Original analysis: Spanning all samples, the identified segments comprised approximately 57 TRBV and about 13 TRBJ. One entry per CDR3 protein results from TCRdb running MiXCR on the multiplex PCR reads. Here the V and J calls rest on TCRdb's processing, not on the authors' analysis. In the table there are 300,000 or so distinct CDR3 sequences, about 20% of which are singletons. Regarding the study as a whole: Relative to newly diagnosed Graves' patients, persistent ones had lower TCR diversity.

The chain uses TRBV30 and TRBJ1-2; the D gene is possibly TRBD1 (5 bases). The receptor was derived from a female donor with Graves disease. The sample was peripheral blood mononuclear cells (PBMCs), taken when the disease was refractory, from a patient treated with antithyroid drugs. The DNA for the CDR3 is TGTGCCTGGGGTGTGAAGGGGAACTATGGCTACACCTTC. This translates into CAWGVKGNYGYTF.